This record covers a single T cell receptor (delta chain). TCRdb attributes to this sequence the protein of a much larger clone, which differs from the DNA translation at residue 12; a read error is likely, and the protein displayed is translated from the DNA. The data are from a study of γδ T cells in repeated Plasmodium falciparum infection. In the study overall: Donors were malaria-exposed Malian children or age- and gender-matched Australian children. Sampling occurred at baseline, pre-infection for selected infections, and 21 days post-infection.

TCRdb reprocessed the multiplex PCR reads through CATT. Here the sample spans 75,000 to 100,000 delta-chain clones, under 1.5% being singletons. The sequencing input was gamma-delta T cells from blood. The receptor comes from a pool of human donors (malaria-infected and uninfected, not separated).

DNA for the CDR3: TGTGCCTGTGTCAAAAGGGAAGAGAGGGGAATCTCCGCTTTGACAGCACAACTCTTCTTT. Its translation: CACVKREERGISALTAQLFF. The V gene is TRDV2, the J gene TRDJ2; D is possibly TRDD3 (5 bases). Trimming removed 5 bases from V and 0 bases from J, with 27 bases in between. Germline CDR1 reads GEAIGNYY; CDR2 reads EKD. The CDR3 runs to 20 residues.